One and the same sample provided the 8 T cell receptor beta chains below, sequenced in a study of T cell responses to AZD1222 COVID-19 vaccine. TCRdb's table, derived via immunoSEQ multiplex PCR, lists solely in-frame clones and lacks some. The table has around 110,000 clones, 70% to 90% seen once. The sample in question was peripheral blood, obtained on day 0 of MenACWY control vaccination. Receptor source: an adult in good health.

The chain couples TRBV7-8 to TRBJ2-7, with D perhaps TRBD2 (6 bases). V lost 0 bases and J 5 bases, leaving 8 bases between the germline ends. Germline V gives CDR1 SGHVS, CDR2 FQNEAQ. The CDR3 spans 13 residues. As DNA, the CDR3 is TGTGCCAGCAGCTTAGCGGGGGGTCACGAGCAGTACTTC. Protein product: CASSLAGGHEQYF.

The rearrangement uses TRBV6-5 and TRBJ1-6; 8 bases line up with TRBD1. Germline lookup yields CDR1 MNHEY and CDR2 SVGAGI. J was trimmed by 6 bases and V by 5 bases; bases with no gene match: 6. There are 15 residues in the CDR3. The CDR3 nucleotides are TGTGCCAGCAGTCAACGGACAGGGACTAATTCACCCCTCCACTTT. It translates to CASSQRTGTNSPLHF.

The chain uses TRBV24-1 and TRBJ1-2; TRBD1 aligns across 7 bases. This CDR3 has 15 amino acids. V lost 3 bases and J lost 4; bases outside the gene matches: 7. Germline-derived CDR1 and CDR2 are KGHDR and SFDVKD. CDR3 residues: CATSDGGTAAYGYTF. The DNA of the CDR3 is TGTGCCACCAGTGATGGGGGGACAGCTGCCTATGGCTACACCTTC.

The chain joins TRBV6-4 to TRBJ2-3; a possible D gene is TRBD1 (6 bases). The CDR3 is 14 residues long. CDR1 is MRHNA and CDR2 is SNTAGT in the germline V gene. The V gene lost 4 bases and the J gene lost 0 bases, with 8 bases spanning the gap. The CDR3 DNA sequence: TGTGCCAGCAGTGTGGACAGTAGCACAGATACGCAGTATTTT. Translation gives CASSVDSSTDTQYF.

V usage is TRBV4-2 and J usage is TRBJ1-3, with a possible D match to TRBD1 (5 bases). The germline V and J ends were trimmed by 0 bases and 4 bases, with 10 bases remaining between them. The CDR3 totals 15 residues. In germline, CDR1 is LGHNA, CDR2 YNFKEQ. The CDR3 sequence: CASSQETERGNTIYF. CDR3 nucleotides: TGTGCCAGCAGCCAAGAGACAGAAAGGGGAAACACCATATATTTT.

V and J are TRBV14 and TRBJ2-5; D not certain. Trimming took off 1 base at V and 4 bases at J, with 22 bases between the two ends. CDR3 size: 18 residues. CDR1 and CDR2 (germline): SGHDN, FVKESK. The CDR3 sequence: CASSQVYAVGNAGETQYF. The CDR3 DNA is TGTGCCAGCAGCCAAGTGTACGCGGTTGGGAACGCCGGAGAGACCCAGTACTTC.

The V and J genes are TRBV6-5 and TRBJ1-2, with D unresolved. V was shortened by 3 bases and J by 7 bases, with 12 bases between the two germline ends. Per the germline V gene, CDR1 is MNHEY and CDR2 is SVGAGI. The CDR3 contains 13 residues. The CDR3 DNA is TGTGCCAGCAGTTATGTAGGGTCGGGTGGCTACACCTTC. Translation: CASSYVGSGGYTF.

CDR3 nucleotide sequence: TGTGCCAGCAGCATCTCCGGGACTAGCGGGGCAGAGCAGTTCTTC. Residues: CASSISGTSGAEQFF. The chain uses TRBV7-3 and TRBJ2-1; TRBD2 matches 13 bases. Germline V gene sequence: CDR1 SGHTA, CDR2 FQGTGA. Unmatched junction bases numbered 8, after V lost 5 bases and J lost 10 bases. This CDR3 comprises 15 residues. The variable domain in full, completed from reference TRBV7-3 and TRBJ2-1, reads GAGVSQTPSNKVTEKGKYVELRCDPISGHTALYWYRQSLGQGPEFLIYFQGTGAADDSGLPNDRFFAVRPEGSVSTLKIQRTERGDSAVYLCASSISGTSGAEQFFGPGTRLTVL.